Following are 26 T cell receptor beta chains from one sample sequenced in a study of a mutant IDH1 vaccine in newly diagnosed glioma. TCRdb's copy holds only in-frame clones and misses some; the assay was immunoSEQ multiplex PCR. The profile shows approximately 67,000 clones, approximately 82% of them singletons. Time point: baseline, week 1 (first vaccination visit). Regarding treatment: pre-vaccination baseline after standard-of-care therapy. The sample here was peripheral blood mononuclear cells (PBMCs), taken from a glioma patient treated with radiotherapy, temozolomide or both. The receptor source for this set is a woman aged 18-29 years with glioma. Some clones in this sample may be carry-over from other donors' samples.

V and J are TRBV6-5 and TRBJ1-1; no firm D call. Trimming shortened V by 4 bases and J by 0 bases, and 6 bases separated the two germline ends. CDR3 length: 13 amino acids. Germline V CDR1 and CDR2: MNHEY, SVGAGI. As DNA, the CDR3 is TGTGCCAGCAGTTCGTCAGTGAACACTGAAGCTTTCTTT. Its translation is CASSSSVNTEAFF.

The CDR3 nucleotides are TGCGCCAGCACTCCGGGGGGGGATGAAAAACTGTTTTTT. Protein: CASTPGGDEKLFF. J is TRBJ1-4 and V is TRBV5-1; TRBD1 is a possible D gene (5 bases). Germline V gene lookup returns CDR1 SGHRS and CDR2 YFSETQ. The CDR3 consists of 13 residues. V lost 6 bases, J lost 6 bases, and 12 bases lay in between.

The chain combines TRBV15 with TRBJ1-2, with D maybe TRBD1 (5 bases). CDR3 length equals 13 residues. Trimming removed 0 bases at V and 10 bases at J, with 12 bases between. Germline CDR1 reads LNHNV; CDR2 reads YYDKDF (reference sequence). The CDR3 is CATSRERQGSYTF. DNA of the CDR3: TGTGCCACCAGCAGAGAGAGGCAGGGTTCCTACACCTTC.

The chain carries TRBV5-1 and TRBJ1-1; weak D call: TRBD1 (5 bases). This CDR3 has 16 residues. V shed 4 bases and J shed 0 bases, with 16 bases lying between them. Germline CDR1 and CDR2: SGHRS and YFSETQ. CDR3 sequence reads: CASSTHPPGLNTEAFF. The CDR3 DNA sequence: TGCGCCAGCAGCACACACCCCCCGGGGCTGAACACTGAAGCTTTCTTT. The variable domain in full, with the rest retrieved from reference TRBV5-1 and TRBJ1-1, is KAGVTQTPRYLIKTRGQQVTLSCSPISGHRSVSWYQQTPGQGLQFLFEYFSETQRNKGNFPGRFSGRQFSNSRSEMNVSTLELGDSALYLCASSTHPPGLNTEAFFGQGTRLTVV.

The chain recombines TRBV6-5 with TRBJ2-2; no definite D call. Germline lookup yields CDR1 MNHEY and CDR2 SVGAGI. The V end lost 2 bases, the J end lost 5 bases, and 6 bases lay between the germline ends. The CDR3 runs 13 residues. The CDR3 spells CASSYRRTGELFF. CDR3 bases: TGTGCCAGCAGTTACAGGCGGACCGGGGAGCTGTTTTTT.

The chain carries TRBV15 and TRBJ1-1, with D maybe TRBD1 (5 bases). From germline, CDR1 is LNHNV and CDR2 YYDKDF (reference sequence). The ends were cut back, 0 bases at V and 7 bases at J, with 18 bases in the middle. The CDR3 is 16 amino acids. CDR3 residues: CATSREDTSWKGEAFF. In DNA, the CDR3 is TGTGCCACCAGCAGAGAGGACACCTCGTGGAAGGGTGAAGCTTTCTTT.

This chain uses TRBV7-2 with TRBJ1-4; D uncertain. Trimming shortened V by 6 bases and J by 4 bases, and 9 bases separated the two germline ends. Per germline, CDR1 SGHTA and CDR2 FQGNSA. The CDR3 spans 13 residues. DNA of the CDR3: TGTGCCAGCAGTTTCGGGATTAATGAAAAACTGTTTTTT. Translating gives CASSFGINEKLFF.

This chain connects TRBV14 to TRBJ1-6; weak D call: TRBD1 (5 bases). This CDR3 contains 17 residues. CDR1 is SGHDN and CDR2 is FVKESK in the germline V gene. V was cut by 4 bases and J by 2 bases, with 15 bases left in between. CDR3 in amino acids: CASSPPRGWPYNSPLHF. CDR3 coding DNA: TGTGCCAGCAGCCCTCCCCGGGGGTGGCCCTATAATTCACCCCTCCACTTT. Using reference TRBV14 and TRBJ1-6 for the parts outside the CDR3, the full variable domain is EAGVTQFPSHSVIEKGQTVTLRCDPISGHDNLYWYRRVMGKEIKFLLHFVKESKQDESGMPNNRFLAERTGGTYSTLKVQPAELEDSGVYFCASSPPRGWPYNSPLHFGNGTRLTVT.

The V and J genes are TRBV7-8 and TRBJ1-5; D gene ambiguous. CDR3 length: 12 amino acids. The germline V and J ends were trimmed by 5 bases and 6 bases, with 8 bases remaining between them. CDR1 is SGHVS and CDR2 is FQNEAQ in the germline V gene. Here the CDR3 DNA reads TGTGCCAGCAGCCCCCCCTTTCAGCCCCAGCATTTT. It yields the protein CASSPPFQPQHF.

This CDR3 is CASSEGVFYEQYF. DNA for the CDR3: TGTGCCAGCAGTGAAGGCGTATTCTACGAGCAGTACTTC. V is TRBV2 and J is TRBJ2-7; D remains unclear. CDR1 is SNHLY and CDR2 is FYNNEI in the germline V gene. Trimming pared 1 base from V and 3 bases from J, leaving 7 bases between. The CDR3 covers 13 residues.

In its sample, this clone was seen a few times. The chain employs TRBV14 and TRBJ2-2; TRBD2 matches 7 bases. Germline V CDR1 and CDR2: SGHDN, FVKESK. The CDR3 length is 14 residues. V lost 4 bases to trimming and J lost 2 bases; unmatched junction nucleotides: 1. This CDR3 reads CASSRDYNTGELFF. The CDR3 coding sequence is TGTGCCAGCAGCCGGGACTATAACACCGGGGAGCTGTTTTTT.

A single count supports this clone. The chain recombines TRBV11-2 with TRBJ1-1, with TRBD1 matching 9 bases. CDR1 is SGHAT and CDR2 is FQNNGV in the germline V gene. The CDR3 contains 16 residues. Trimming took 3 bases from V and 4 from J; bases not matched to a gene: 9. DNA of the CDR3: TGTGCCAGCAGCTTCCCTTACAGGGGGCGTAGCACTGAAGCTTTCTTT. This codes for CASSFPYRGRSTEAFF.

J is TRBJ1-3 and V is TRBV9; 8 bases map to TRBD1. The CDR3 is 15 residues long. Per the germline V gene, CDR1 is SGDLS and CDR2 is YYNGEE. Trimming took 3 bases from V and 3 from J; bases not matched to a gene: 5. The CDR3 coding sequence is TGTGCCAGCAGCGCGGCAGGGGGCGGTGGAAACACCATATATTTT. Translation: CASSAAGGGGNTIYF.

The chain joins TRBV6-5 to TRBJ1-1, with D possibly being TRBD1 (5 bases). V was cut by 7 bases and J by 4 bases, with 19 bases left in between. Germline V gene data show CDR1 as MNHEY and CDR2 as SVGAGI. The CDR3 spans 15 residues. The CDR3 nucleotides read TGTGCCAGCACCAAAAGCGGAGGGGCCTTCACTGAAGCTTTCTTT. As protein: CASTKSGGAFTEAFF.

As DNA, the CDR3 is TGTGCCAGCAGCCCGAGCCGGGCCACCTACGAGCAGTACTTC. Encoded protein: CASSPSRATYEQYF. The chain is built from TRBV9 and TRBJ2-7; D not certain. The CDR3 contains 14 residues. V lost 4 bases and J lost 2, with 13 bases in between. Per the germline V gene, CDR1 is SGDLS and CDR2 is YYNGEE.

This clone was detected once. The V call is TRBV6-5, the J call TRBJ2-2; D may be TRBD2 (5 bases). The germline gives CDR1 MNHEY, CDR2 SVGAGI. This CDR3 is built from 15 residues. V dropped 6 bases and J dropped 4 bases, with 15 bases sitting between them. For the CDR3, the DNA is TGTGCCAGCAGCCTAGCACCGAGGAGCACCGGGGAGCTGTTTTTT. Its translation: CASSLAPRSTGELFF.

This sequence joins TRBV30 and TRBJ2-1, with 7 bases aligning to TRBD2. The trim removed 4 bases at V and 2 bases at J, leaving 11 bases unmatched. The CDR3 spans 16 residues. Germline lookup yields CDR1 GTSNPN and CDR2 SVGIG (reference sequence). CDR3 DNA: TGTGCCTGGACCTCGCGGGAGTTCTGGCCCTACAATGAGCAGTTCTTC. Translating gives CAWTSREFWPYNEQFF. The whole variable domain, filled in from reference TRBV30 and TRBJ2-1, reads SQTIHQWPATLVQPVGSPLSLECTVEGTSNPNLYWYRQAAGRGLQLLFYSVGIGQISSEVPQNLSASRPQDRQFILSSKKLLLSDSGFYLCAWTSREFWPYNEQFFGPGTRLTVL.

The J gene is TRBJ1-2, the V gene TRBV7-9; 9 bases line up with TRBD1. Looked up from germline, CDR1 is SEHNR and CDR2 is FQNEAQ (reference sequence). The CDR3 is made up of 16 amino acids. V trimming: 4 bases; J trimming: 0 bases; junction bases outside the gene matches: 6. The CDR3 is CASSSRQGGANYGYTF. The CDR3 DNA reads as TGTGCCAGCAGCTCTAGACAGGGGGGAGCTAACTATGGCTACACCTTC.

The chain employs TRBV7-8 and TRBJ1-4, with a weak D call TRBD1 (6 bases). V was cut by 2 bases and J by 8 bases, with 12 bases left in between. The germline CDR1 and CDR2 sequences are SGHVS and FQNEAQ. This CDR3 has 14 amino acids. CDR3 amino acids: CASSLTGAGEKLFF. CDR3 coding DNA: TGTGCCAGCAGCTTAACGGGGGCAGGGGAAAAACTGTTTTTT.

This sequence joins TRBV7-3 and TRBJ2-2; the match to TRBD2 covers 8 bases. The V segment lost 8 bases and the J segment 5 bases; nucleotides outside the gene matches: 4. Germline assignment: CDR1 SGHTA and CDR2 FQGTGA. CDR3 length: 13 amino acids. CDR3 region: CASREGGTGELFF. CDR3 nucleotides: TGTGCCAGCCGGGAGGGGGGGACCGGGGAGCTGTTTTTT.

This chain's CDR3 is CASSLGLAGLTGELFF. As DNA, the CDR3 is TGTGCCAGCAGCCTAGGGCTAGCGGGACTCACCGGGGAGCTGTTTTTT. This rearrangement joins TRBV7-9 to TRBJ2-2; the match to TRBD2 covers 9 bases. Germline CDR1 is SEHNR and CDR2 is FQNEAQ (reference sequence). J lost 4 bases, V lost 5 bases, and 8 bases had no gene match. The CDR3 runs 16 residues. Filled out from reference TRBV7-9 and TRBJ2-2, the complete variable domain reads DTGVSQNPRHKITKRGQNVTFRCDPISEHNRLYWYRQTLGQGPEFLTYFQNEAQLEKSRLLSDRFSAERPKGSFSTLEIQRTEQGDSAMYLCASSLGLAGLTGELFFGEGSRLTVL.

Only a few counts were recorded for this clone. The rearrangement uses TRBV19 and TRBJ1-5, with D possibly matching TRBD1 (5 bases). Trimming pared 3 bases from V and 7 bases from J, leaving 13 bases between. CDR3 length: 14 residues. Germline V gene sequence: CDR1 LNHDA, CDR2 SQIVND (reference sequence). The CDR3 DNA reads as TGTGCCAGTAGTATCGCGGCAGGGAGGCAGCCCCAGCATTTT. Amino acids: CASSIAAGRQPQHF.

J is TRBJ1-2 and V is TRBV4-3; D remains unclear. V lost 0 bases to trimming and J lost 3 bases, with 14 bases between them. This CDR3 has 16 residues. Germline V CDR1 and CDR2: LGHNA, YSLEER. This chain's CDR3 is CASSQDESSSYYGYTF. The CDR3, as DNA: TGCGCCAGCAGCCAAGACGAATCCTCCTCCTACTATGGCTACACCTTC.

V and J are TRBV10-3 and TRBJ2-7, with unresolved D. V was trimmed by 5 bases and J by 0 bases, leaving 14 bases between them. CDR1 is ENHRY, CDR2 SYGVKD, per germline. This CDR3 comprises 15 residues. For the CDR3, the DNA is TGTGCCATCAGTCTACAAGGATTGAGCTCCTACGAGCAGTACTTC. Amino acid sequence: CAISLQGLSSYEQYF.

The rearrangement joins TRBV7-9 to TRBJ2-1; 11 nucleotides agree with TRBD1. After removal of 1 base from V and 4 bases from J, the junction contained 12 bases not matched to a gene. Germline assignment: CDR1 SEHNR and CDR2 FQNEAQ (reference sequence). The CDR3 loop spans 19 amino acids. CDR3 region: CASSLERTGGRILYNEQFF. CDR3 coding DNA: TGTGCCAGCAGCTTAGAACGGACAGGGGGCCGAATTCTATACAATGAGCAGTTCTTC.

V is TRBV10-3 and J is TRBJ1-1; 8 bases align to TRBD1. V trimming: 5 bases; J trimming: 1 base; junction bases outside the gene matches: 6. The CDR3 covers 15 residues. Germline assignment: CDR1 ENHRY and CDR2 SYGVKD. CDR3 coding DNA: TGTGCCATCAGTTTTTCCGACAGGGGGAACACTGAAGCTTTCTTT. It encodes CAISFSDRGNTEAFF.